Listed below are T cell receptor beta chains from one sample, sequenced in a study of T cells in Graves' hyperthyroidism and ophthalmopathy. TCRdb independently ran MiXCR on the multiplex PCR reads; one entry per CDR3 protein. Among some 560,000 distinct CDR3 sequences, around 15% were seen once, and the ten largest hold about 14%. Sequencing used blood. These receptors all stem from a woman in her thirties or forties with Graves' hyperthyroidism. CDR3s include the opening cysteine and the closing phenylalanine or tryptophan. The D gene is left open where the match is weak. A row's size may be missing; if present it is once, few, many or a size class.

CDR3aa: CASRWDHSYEQYF
CDR3nt: TGTGCCAGCAGATGGGACCACTCCTACGAGCAGTACTTC
j_gene: TRBJ2-7
d_gene: -
abundance: many
v_gene: TRBV11-1

CDR3aa: CSAQSGTSRGEQFF
CDR3nt: TGCAGTGCTCAATCCGGGACATCGAGGGGTGAGCAGTTCTTC
j_gene: TRBJ2-1
d_gene: -
abundance: -
v_gene: TRBV20-1

CDR3aa: CASRALGTTGELFF
CDR3nt: TGTGCCAGCAGAGCTTTGGGGACCACCGGGGAGCTGTTTTTT
j_gene: TRBJ2-2
d_gene: -
abundance: -
v_gene: TRBV12-3/TRBV12-4

CDR3aa: CASSVAGAGMAETQYF
CDR3nt: TGCGCCAGCAGCGTAGCTGGAGCGGGAATGGCAGAGACCCAGTACTTC
j_gene: TRBJ2-5
d_gene: TRBD2
abundance: few
v_gene: TRBV4-1

CDR3aa: CASSFQDVNSPLHF
CDR3nt: TGTGCCAGCAGTTTTCAGGATGTTAATTCACCCCTCCACTTT
j_gene: TRBJ1-6
d_gene: -
abundance: many
v_gene: TRBV27

CDR3aa: CASSWVTGGETYEQYF
CDR3nt: TGTGCCAGCAGCTGGGTAACAGGGGGCGAGACCTACGAGCAGTACTTC
j_gene: TRBJ2-7
d_gene: TRBD1
abundance: -
v_gene: TRBV27

CDR3aa: CASSLVENNEQFF
CDR3nt: TGTGCCAGCAGCTTGGTAGAGAATAATGAGCAGTTCTTC
j_gene: TRBJ2-1
d_gene: -
abundance: few
v_gene: TRBV5-4

CDR3aa: CAISESGQGILRNGYTF
CDR3nt: TGTGCCATCAGTGAGTCTGGACAGGGGATTCTTAGGAATGGCTACACCTTC
j_gene: TRBJ1-2
d_gene: TRBD1
abundance: -
v_gene: TRBV10-3

CDR3aa: CASSRALPETGELFF
CDR3nt: TGTGCCAGTAGCCGGGCCTTACCGGAGACCGGGGAGCTGTTTTTT
j_gene: TRBJ2-2
d_gene: -
abundance: -
v_gene: TRBV19

CDR3aa: CASSSRQGASEQYF
CDR3nt: TGTGCCAGCAGCTCACGACAGGGGGCCTCCGAGCAGTACTTC
j_gene: TRBJ2-7
d_gene: TRBD1
abundance: -
v_gene: TRBV14

CDR3aa: CASTFGQFGKQYF
CDR3nt: TGTGCCAGCACCTTCGGACAGTTCGGGAAGCAGTACTTC
j_gene: TRBJ2-7
d_gene: -
abundance: many
v_gene: TRBV12-3/TRBV12-4

CDR3aa: CAWSTRGKGYGYTF
CDR3nt: TGTGCCTGGAGTACCCGGGGGAAGGGCTATGGCTACACCTTC
j_gene: TRBJ1-2
d_gene: -
abundance: -
v_gene: TRBV30

CDR3aa: CSARDPQASTDTQYF
CDR3nt: TGCAGTGCTAGAGATCCCCAGGCTAGCACAGATACGCAGTATTTT
j_gene: TRBJ2-3
d_gene: -
abundance: many
v_gene: TRBV20-1

CDR3aa: CASSPGEGGKNIQYF
CDR3nt: TGTGCCAGCAGCCCAGGGGAGGGAGGCAAAAACATTCAGTACTTC
j_gene: TRBJ2-4
d_gene: -
abundance: few
v_gene: TRBV12-3/TRBV12-4

CDR3aa: CASSQANGNQPQHF
CDR3nt: TGCGCCAGCAGCCAAGCCAATGGGAATCAGCCCCAGCATTTT
j_gene: TRBJ1-5
d_gene: -
abundance: few
v_gene: TRBV4-1

CDR3aa: CASSPGTGSSNEQFF
CDR3nt: TGTGCCAGTAGTCCCGGGACAGGTTCCTCCAATGAGCAGTTCTTC
j_gene: TRBJ2-1
d_gene: TRBD1
abundance: -
v_gene: TRBV19

CDR3aa: CASRQADGEAFF
CDR3nt: TGCGCCAGCAGACAGGCGGACGGTGAGGCTTTCTTT
j_gene: TRBJ1-1
d_gene: -
abundance: few
v_gene: TRBV4-1

CDR3aa: CASSLELAGPQETQYF
CDR3nt: TGTGCCAGCAGCTTAGAACTAGCGGGACCCCAAGAGACCCAGTACTTC
j_gene: TRBJ2-5
d_gene: TRBD2
abundance: many
v_gene: TRBV7-9

CDR3aa: CASSLALAGEVPTAKNIQYF
CDR3nt: TGTGCCAGCAGCTTAGCGCTGGCGGGAGAAGTCCCAACCGCCAAAAACATTCAGTACTTC
j_gene: TRBJ2-4
d_gene: TRBD2
abundance: few
v_gene: TRBV7-2

CDR3aa: CASSFVGRGTDTQYF
CDR3nt: TGTGCCAGCAGCTTTGTCGGCAGGGGGACAGATACGCAGTATTTT
j_gene: TRBJ2-3
d_gene: TRBD1
abundance: many
v_gene: TRBV7-2

CDR3aa: CSARASGGHNEQFF
CDR3nt: TGCAGTGCTAGAGCTAGCGGGGGACATAATGAGCAGTTCTTC
j_gene: TRBJ2-1
d_gene: TRBD2
abundance: many
v_gene: TRBV20-1

CDR3aa: CSARDPTSAYYEQYF
CDR3nt: TGCAGTGCTAGAGATCCGACTAGCGCGTACTACGAGCAGTACTTC
j_gene: TRBJ2-7
d_gene: TRBD2
abundance: many
v_gene: TRBV20-1

CDR3aa: CASSLADRFVQETQYF
CDR3nt: TGTGCCAGCAGCTTAGCTGACCGCTTCGTACAAGAGACCCAGTACTTC
j_gene: TRBJ2-5
d_gene: -
abundance: many
v_gene: TRBV13

CDR3aa: CAWRSRTGTGKTQYF
CDR3nt: TGTGCCTGGAGGTCCCGGACAGGTACGGGAAAGACCCAGTACTTC
j_gene: TRBJ2-5
d_gene: TRBD1
abundance: many
v_gene: TRBV30

CDR3aa: CSAPLGGAKNIQYF
CDR3nt: TGCAGTGCTCCTCTGGGAGGCGCCAAAAACATTCAGTACTTC
j_gene: TRBJ2-4
d_gene: -
abundance: few
v_gene: TRBV20-1

CDR3aa: CASSLKRTASEQFF
CDR3nt: TGTGCCAGCAGTTTAAAACGGACAGCGAGTGAGCAGTTCTTC
j_gene: TRBJ2-1
d_gene: -
abundance: many
v_gene: TRBV12-3/TRBV12-4